The rows below give T cell receptor beta chains drawn from one sample of a study of human T cells and chemical hapten exposure. TCRdb fed the 5' RACE reads into MiXCR, producing one record per CDR3 protein. The data contain approximately 140,000 distinct CDR3 sequences, roughly 4% of them singletons. The receptors here all came from a female donor in good health. The CDR3 runs from the conserved cysteine through the conserved F or W. A D gene is named only where the DNA matches it firmly. Clone size is given for some rows only: seen once, a few or many times, or a class if the clone is expanded.

>TRBJ2-5|many|TRBV20-1|.
TGCAGTGCTAGTTTAACAGGGCAAGAGACCCAGTACTTC
CSASLTGQETQYF
>TRBJ2-3|.|TRBV2|.
TGTGCCGGAAACCTCCATGGGACTCCGACAGATACGCAGTATTTT
CAGNLHGTPTDTQYF
>TRBJ1-5|many|TRBV20-1|TRBD1
TGCAGTGCTAGGGGGGGACAGGGAAGCAATCAGCCCCAGCATTTT
CSARGGQGSNQPQHF
>TRBJ1-1|many|TRBV3-1|.
TGTGCCAGCAGCCAAGGGTATATGGGGGGGAACACTGAAGCTTTCTTT
CASSQGYMGGNTEAFF
>TRBJ2-7|few|TRBV5-1|TRBD1
TGCGCCAGCAGCTCGACAGGGGGAAGCCCTCTGAGATACGAGCAGTACTTC
CASSSTGGSPLRYEQYF
>TRBJ2-7|many|TRBV12-3/TRBV12-4|TRBD2
TGTGCCAGCAGCATTAGCGGGGGGGGCTACGAGCAGTACTTC
CASSISGGGYEQYF
>TRBJ1-5|many|TRBV20-1|.
TGCAGTGCTAGAAAGACAGATTATAGCAATCAGCCCCAGCATTTT
CSARKTDYSNQPQHF
>TRBJ1-3|many|TRBV7-8|TRBD1
TGTGCCAGCAGCCAACGACAGGGGGACGGAAACACCATATATTTT
CASSQRQGDGNTIYF
>TRBJ2-7|many|TRBV20-1|TRBD2
TGCAGTGCTAGAGTCTCAGGGCGGGGGACCTACGAGCAGTACTTC
CSARVSGRGTYEQYF
>TRBJ2-5|many|TRBV29-1|.
TGCAGCGTCTCCGGGGGAAACAGAGAGACCCAGTACTTC
CSVSGGNRETQYF
>TRBJ2-1|few|TRBV9|TRBD2
TGTGCCAGCAGCGTAGAGCCTAGCGGGGGTGTGTATGAGCAGTTCTTC
CASSVEPSGGVYEQFF
>TRBJ1-4|many|TRBV7-3|.
TGTGCCAGCAGCCACCCCGACGGTATAGGGGGTGGTAGGTCTAATGAAAAACTGTTTTTT
CASSHPDGIGGGRSNEKLFF
>TRBJ1-3|many|TRBV19|.
TGTGCCAGTAGCCCAGGGGCTGGAAACACCATATATTTT
CASSPGAGNTIYF
>TRBJ1-5|many|TRBV7-2|.
TGTGCCAGCAGCTTGAGAGGCAGTTATCAGCCCCAGCATTTT
CASSLRGSYQPQHF
>TRBJ1-1|many|TRBV7-9|.
TGTGCCAGCAGCTTAGAGGGTTGGAGCACTGAAGCTTTCTTT
CASSLEGWSTEAFF
>TRBJ2-5|many|TRBV5-4|TRBD2
TGTGCCAGCAGCTCGCCACTAGCGGGGGGCCAAGAGACCCAGTACTTC
CASSSPLAGGQETQYF
>TRBJ2-1|few|TRBV5-4|TRBD2
TGTGCCAGCATTAGCGGGGGGGCTGACAGCTACAATGAGCAGTTCTTC
CASISGGADSYNEQFF
>TRBJ2-7|many|TRBV5-1|TRBD2
TGCGCCAGCAGCTTGAGCGGGAATACCTACGAGCAGTACTTC
CASSLSGNTYEQYF
>TRBJ2-7|few|TRBV5-6|.
TGTGCCAGCAGCTTGGGACTTGTCTACGAGCAGTACTTC
CASSLGLVYEQYF
>TRBJ2-3|many|TRBV20-1|.
TGCAGTGCTAGTTTGGGGGGGGGCGCGGATACGCAGTATTTT
CSASLGGGADTQYF
>TRBJ1-2|many|TRBV6-1|TRBD1
TGTGCCAGCAGTGTCCGGGACAGGGGGCTCTATGGCTACACCTTC
CASSVRDRGLYGYTF
>TRBJ2-7|many|TRBV28|.
TGTGCCAGCAGTGATCCGGCGACTTGGAGGGCCTACGAGCAGTACTTC
CASSDPATWRAYEQYF